Below are 24 T cell receptor beta chains sequenced from a single sample in a study of T cells after yellow fever vaccination. TCRdb re-called the 5' RACE reads with MiXCR, one entry per CDR3 protein. The data contain under 400,000 distinct CDR3 sequences, about 9.9% of them singletons. The material was PBMCs, obtained on the day of the first yellow fever vaccination. All receptors derive from a man between 18 and 29 years old who received the YFV17D yellow fever vaccine.

The chain joins TRBV10-3 to TRBJ2-7; D assignment may be TRBD1 or TRBD2 (5 bases each). V was trimmed by 0 bases and J by 5 bases, leaving 20 bases between them. Germline V gives CDR1 ENHRY, CDR2 SYGVKD. The CDR3 runs to 17 residues. CDR3 DNA sequence: TGTGCCATCAGTGAGTCCGGGCCCGGGACGAGGACCGACGAGCAGTACTTC. This encodes CAISESGPGTRTDEQYF.

This clonotype was counted only a few times. The chain has TRBV6-5 and TRBJ1-2, with D hard to call. CDR1 is MNHEY and CDR2 is SVGAGI in the germline V gene. The V end was cut by 0 bases, the J end by 4 bases, with 12 bases between. The CDR3 is made up of 15 amino acids. Here the CDR3 DNA reads TGTGCCAGCAGTTACTCTGCTACCACTTTCTATGGCTACACCTTC. Residues: CASSYSATTFYGYTF.

V and J are TRBV5-5 and TRBJ1-1; no reliable D call. The CDR3 sequence is 16 residues long. The germline V gene encodes CDR1 SGHKS and CDR2 YYEKEE (reference sequence). V lost 0 bases, J lost 2 bases, and 14 bases lay in between. CDR3 sequence (DNA): TGTGCCAGCAGCTTGGATGTAGGGCTACACAACACTGAAGCTTTCTTT. Protein sequence: CASSLDVGLHNTEAFF.

The J gene is TRBJ1-1, the V gene TRBV5-6; a weak D match, TRBD1 (6 bases). The CDR3 is made up of 14 amino acids. Looked up from germline, CDR1 is SGHDT and CDR2 is YYEEEE. V was clipped by 3 bases and J by 5 bases, with 14 bases between them. In DNA form, the CDR3 reads TGTGCCAGCAGCTCTACGCTCAGGGGTACTGAAGCTTTCTTT. Amino acids: CASSSTLRGTEAFF.

This clonotype turned up a few times. The rearrangement links TRBV5-1 to TRBJ2-2, with a tentative D call TRBD2 (6 bases). The CDR3 covers 14 residues. V dropped 6 bases and J dropped 0 bases, with 9 bases sitting between them. CDR1 is SGHRS and CDR2 is YFSETQ in the germline V gene. The CDR3 loop reads CASMEGPNTGELFF. The DNA of the CDR3 is TGCGCCAGCATGGAGGGGCCGAACACCGGGGAGCTGTTTTTT.

This clonotype came up a few times. This sequence joins TRBV25-1 and TRBJ2-2; D is perhaps TRBD1 or TRBD2 (5 bases each). V lost 6 bases and J 4 bases, leaving 15 bases between the germline ends. Germline lookup yields CDR1 MGHDK and CDR2 SYGVNS. This CDR3 comprises 15 residues. CDR3 residues: CASSPRRGVTGELFF. Here the CDR3 DNA reads TGTGCCAGCAGCCCGAGGAGAGGGGTCACCGGGGAGCTGTTTTTT.

This clonotype appeared a few times. The rearrangement uses TRBV20-1 and TRBJ2-1, with 7 positions matching TRBD1. This CDR3 is 15 amino acids long. Germline CDR1 and CDR2: DFQATT and SNEGSKA (reference sequence). V lost 3 bases and J lost 4; bases outside the gene matches: 9. The CDR3 spells CSASFGTALYNEQFF. CDR3 DNA sequence: TGCAGTGCTAGTTTCGGGACAGCCCTTTACAATGAGCAGTTCTTC.

The gene calls are TRBV25-1 and TRBJ2-2; TRBD2 matches 14 bases. Losses at the gene ends were 8 bases for V and 6 bases for J; bases not matched to a gene: 8. CDR1 is MGHDK, CDR2 SYGVNS, per germline. This CDR3 has 16 amino acids. The CDR3 nucleotides read TGTGCCAGCTCGGGACTAGCGGGGGCCCCTGCCGGGGAGCTGTTTTTT. Residues: CASSGLAGAPAGELFF. Full variable domain (remainder filled in from reference TRBV25-1 and TRBJ2-2): EADIYQTPRYLVIGTGKKITLECSQTMGHDKMYWYQQDPGMELHLIHYSYGVNSTEKGDLSSESTVSRIRTEHFPLTLESARPSHTSQYLCASSGLAGAPAGELFFGEGSRLTVL.

This clonotype was seen repeatedly, ten times or more. The CDR3 loop is CASRYVGSNIQYF. CDR3 nucleotide sequence: TGCGCCAGCCGTTACGTCGGATCAAACATTCAGTACTTC. The V and J genes are TRBV5-1 and TRBJ2-4; D unresolved. Germline values: CDR1 SGHRS, CDR2 YFSETQ. This CDR3 contains 13 residues. The germline V and J ends were trimmed by 7 bases and 6 bases, with 14 bases remaining between them.

This clonotype turned up a few times. The genes are TRBV7-9 and TRBJ1-6, with no clear D. Trimming pared 5 bases from V and 7 bases from J, leaving 12 bases between. CDR1 and CDR2 from the germline V gene are SEHNR and FQNEAQ (reference sequence). This CDR3 spans 14 amino acids. The CDR3 is CASSREQNNSPLHF. The CDR3 DNA sequence: TGTGCCAGCAGCAGGGAACAGAACAATTCACCCCTCCACTTT.

This chain connects TRBV20-1 to TRBJ2-3; no firm D call. CDR1 and CDR2 (germline): DFQATT, SNEGSKA (reference sequence). Trimming took off 0 bases at V and 3 bases at J, with 13 bases between the two ends. The CDR3 covers 15 residues. The chain's CDR3 is CSARDLCGGTDTQYF. The CDR3 DNA follows: TGCAGTGCTAGAGATTTATGTGGTGGGACAGATACGCAGTATTTT.

This clonotype was counted many times. The rearrangement uses TRBV5-5 and TRBJ2-4; D uncertain. The CDR3 is 16 amino acids. Trimming left V 4 bases short and J 0 bases short, with 14 bases between. Germline assignment: CDR1 SGHKS and CDR2 YYEKEE (reference sequence). The CDR3 sequence: CASSLRAWGAKNIQYF. The CDR3 coding sequence is TGTGCCAGCAGCCTCCGGGCCTGGGGAGCCAAAAACATTCAGTACTTC.

The rearrangement links TRBV4-3 to TRBJ2-2, with TRBD2 matching 14 bases. Germline loops: CDR1 LGHNA, CDR2 YSLEER. Trimming at V came to 1 base and at J to 8 bases, leaving 9 bases not matched to a gene. The CDR3 totals 18 residues. The CDR3 sequence: CASSQAGPGLAGAGELFF. The CDR3, as DNA: TGCGCCAGCAGCCAAGCCGGACCGGGACTAGCGGGGGCGGGGGAGCTGTTTTTT.

This chain connects TRBV24-1 to TRBJ2-1; D perhaps matches TRBD1 (6 bases). CDR3 size: 18 residues. The V end lost 0 bases, the J end lost 1 base, and 15 bases lay between the germline ends. Germline V lookup: CDR1 KGHDR, CDR2 SFDVKD. CDR3 loop: CATSDLGGPSRSYNEQFF. In DNA, the CDR3 is TGTGCCACCAGTGATTTGGGGGGCCCGAGTAGATCCTACAATGAGCAGTTCTTC.

This chain connects TRBV20-1 to TRBJ2-5; the D gene is possibly TRBD1 (6 bases). The CDR3 spans 13 residues. Germline CDR1 reads DFQATT; CDR2 reads SNEGSKA (reference sequence). Trimming pared 4 bases from V and 2 bases from J, leaving 11 bases between. The CDR3 is CSAIGTPQETQYF. The CDR3 bases are TGCAGTGCTATCGGGACACCACAAGAGACCCAGTACTTC.

This chain joins TRBV5-6 and TRBJ1-1, with D hard to call. Looked up from germline, CDR1 is SGHDT and CDR2 is YYEEEE. The V end was cut by 4 bases, the J end by 3 bases, with 16 bases between. CDR3 size: 15 residues. The CDR3: CASSTGPGKYTEAFF. The CDR3, as DNA: TGTGCCAGCAGCACCGGACCGGGAAAGTACACTGAAGCTTTCTTT.

This clonotype showed up just a few times. The chain combines TRBV18 with TRBJ1-2, with TRBD1 matching 9 bases. CDR1 is KGHSH and CDR2 is LQKENI in the germline V gene. Trimming cost V 0 bases and J 8 bases; bases outside gene matches: 7. CDR3 length equals 15 residues. The CDR3 loop reads CASSPPGQGPEGYTF. The CDR3 bases are TGTGCCAGCTCACCACCGGGACAGGGTCCGGAAGGCTACACCTTC.

This clonotype appeared many times. This chain joins TRBV7-8 and TRBJ1-6; D gene unclear. V lost 5 bases and J lost 0, with 17 bases in between. CDR1 and CDR2 from the germline V gene are SGHVS and FQNEAQ. The CDR3 is 18 residues long. CDR3 sequence (DNA): TGTGCCAGCAGCAATCCCATTACCGAGAGCTCCTATAATTCACCCCTCCACTTT. This gives the protein CASSNPITESSYNSPLHF.

This clonotype was counted only a few times. This chain links TRBV7-2 with TRBJ2-7, with TRBD2 matching 11 bases. This CDR3 has 15 amino acids. Germline CDR1 is SGHTA and CDR2 is FQGNSA. V lost 5 bases to trimming and J lost 2 bases; unmatched junction nucleotides: 5. The CDR3 nucleotides read TGTGCCAGCAGCCACGGGACTAGCGGCACCTACGAGCAGTACTTC. It specifies CASSHGTSGTYEQYF.

V is TRBV11-1 and J is TRBJ2-3; D is unresolved. There are 14 residues in the CDR3. V was pared by 1 base and J by 4 bases, with 9 bases between. The germline V gene encodes CDR1 SGHAT and CDR2 FQDESV (reference sequence). Written as DNA, the CDR3 is TGTGCCAGCAGCTTAGGTCCGGATCCAGATACGCAGTATTTT. This codes for CASSLGPDPDTQYF.

This clonotype was detected a few times. The chain's CDR3 is CASSLFGQEQFF. CDR3 coding DNA: TGTGCCAGCAGTTTGTTCGGGCAGGAGCAGTTCTTC. J is TRBJ2-1 and V is TRBV28, with D hard to call. V gave up 3 bases and J gave up 10 bases, with 10 bases separating them. The CDR3 is made up of 12 amino acids. Per the germline V gene, CDR1 is MDHEN and CDR2 is SYDVKM.

The sample holds many counts of this clonotype. DNA of the CDR3: TGTGCCAGCAGCTTAGGGGCCACAGATACGCAGTATTTT. Protein: CASSLGATDTQYF. The rearrangement uses TRBV7-9 and TRBJ2-3; no clear D. Germline V gene lookup returns CDR1 SEHNR and CDR2 FQNEAQ (reference sequence). CDR3 size: 13 residues. V lost 1 base, J lost 2 bases, and 4 bases lay in between.

Ten or more counts support this clonotype. The chain is built from TRBV12-3 or TRBV12-4 and TRBJ1-1, with TRBD1 as a possible D gene (6 bases). The ends were cut back, 6 bases at V and 2 bases at J, with 10 bases in the middle. CDR3 length equals 13 residues. CDR3 in amino acids: CASSGTRNTEAFF. The CDR3 bases are TGTGCCAGCAGCGGGACACGAAACACTGAAGCTTTCTTT.

This clonotype was detected a few times. The rearrangement uses TRBV6-5 and TRBJ2-3; possibly TRBD1 or TRBD2 for D (7 bases each). The V end lost 4 bases, the J end lost 12 bases, and 23 bases lay between the germline ends. The germline CDR1 and CDR2 sequences are MNHEY and SVGAGI. The CDR3 sequence is 15 residues long. CDR3 amino acids: CASSLGGVGTDRQYF. CDR3 nucleotides: TGTGCCAGCAGTTTAGGGGGGGTCGGGACAGATAGACAGTATTTT.